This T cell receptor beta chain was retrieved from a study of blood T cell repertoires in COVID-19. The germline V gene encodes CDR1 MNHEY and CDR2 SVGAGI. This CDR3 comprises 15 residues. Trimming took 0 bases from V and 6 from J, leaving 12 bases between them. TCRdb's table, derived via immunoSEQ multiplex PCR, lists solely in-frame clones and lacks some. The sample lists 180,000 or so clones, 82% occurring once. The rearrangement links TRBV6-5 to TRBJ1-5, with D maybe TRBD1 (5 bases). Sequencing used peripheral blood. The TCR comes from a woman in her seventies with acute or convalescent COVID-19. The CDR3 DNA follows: TGTGCCAGCAGTTACTCGAATCAGGGCACTCAGCCCCAGCATTTT. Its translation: CASSYSNQGTQPQHF.